The clone carrying this T cell receptor (beta chain) was counted between two and nine times. What it binds is unknown. These data are taken from a study of identical twins. V lost 0 bases and J 7 bases, leaving 11 bases between the germline ends. Germline V gene data show CDR1 as SGDLS and CDR2 as YYNGEE. CDR3 size: 14 residues. Study results and limitations: Reduced insertions were recorded for abundant cord blood beta clonotypes, with no such pattern in memory repertoires.

TCRdb re-derived calls from the 5' RACE reads in MiXCR, one entry per CDR3 protein. The top ten clones hold 2.5% to 3% of a sample with 570,000 or so distinct CDR3 sequences, 9.6% of them seen once. Only healthy Caucasians were enrolled as donors. These data also formed part of another study, on yellow fever vaccine responses in identical twins.

This TCR derives from a young woman in good health. This chain uses TRBV9 with TRBJ1-5; the D gene is possibly TRBD1 (6 bases). The sequencing input was PBMCs. This CDR3 reads CASSVGQRGQPQHF. The CDR3 DNA follows: TGTGCCAGCAGCGTAGGACAGAGGGGGCAGCCCCAGCATTTT.